One and the same sample provided the 32 T cell receptor beta chains below, sequenced in a study of T cell responses to AZD1222 COVID-19 vaccine (dated by TCRdb to 2020 to 2022). Libraries were prepared through the immunoSEQ multiplex PCR assay. TCRdb carries this immuneACCESS record with in-frame sequences only. Its versions omit some clonotypes, under half of them owing to an unresolved V gene in the studies checked, with the rest unexplained. Across this sample there are about 40,000 clones, with 88% seen only once. About 27% of the sample is in the top ten clones. In the paper's terms, the time point label means: about 28 days (+/-7) after the second vaccine dose. Taken with the paper, the label for treatment or condition translates to: meningococcal conjugate vaccine given as trial control. Here the sequenced sample was peripheral blood, taken 28 days after the second dose of the MenACWY control vaccine. These receptor sequences come from an adult who received the MenACWY meningococcal vaccine as a control.

The chain couples TRBV19 to TRBJ2-7; 7 nucleotides line up with TRBD2. The CDR3 runs to 16 residues. In germline, CDR1 is LNHDA, CDR2 SQIVND (reference sequence). Trimming took 6 bases from V and 4 from J; bases not matched to a gene: 15. CDR3 sequence reads: CASRSAGGSNVYEQYF. Here the CDR3 DNA reads TGTGCCAGTAGATCTGCCGGCGGGAGTAATGTTTACGAGCAGTACTTC.

The V and J genes are TRBV3-1 (or the pseudogene TRBV3-2) and TRBJ1-2; D remains ambiguous. V lost 4 bases to trimming and J lost 1 base, with 7 bases between them. The CDR3 contains 13 residues. Germline values: CDR1 LGHDT, CDR2 YNNKEL (reference sequence). The CDR3 coding sequence is TGTGCCAGCAGCCGAGTCTTTAACTATGGCTACACCTTC. This sequence encodes CASSRVFNYGYTF.

The chain employs TRBV11-1 and TRBJ2-1; 8 bases agree with TRBD2. The germline V gene encodes CDR1 SGHAT and CDR2 FQDESV (reference sequence). The CDR3 consists of 15 residues. V shed 5 bases and J 1 base; nucleotides not matched to a gene: 4. Written as DNA, the CDR3 is TGTGCCAGCAGCGGTACTAGCGGTTCCTACAATGAGCAGTTCTTC. Amino acids: CASSGTSGSYNEQFF. The whole variable domain, remainder taken from reference TRBV11-1 and TRBJ2-1, is EAEVAQSPRYKITEKSQAVAFWCDPISGHATLYWYRQILGQGPELLVQFQDESVVDDSQLPKDRFSAERLKGVDSTLKIQPAELGDSAMYLCASSGTSGSYNEQFFGPGTRLTVL.

As for this clone: The junction departs from the called germline gene at one end, perhaps through a read error. The J gene is TRBJ2-7, the V gene TRBV30, with 12 positions matching TRBD2. CDR3 length: 13 amino acids. Germline CDR1 is GTSNPN and CDR2 is SVGIG (reference sequence). In DNA form, the CDR3 reads TGTGCCTGGACAACTAGCGGGGGGTACGGGCAGTACTTC. Translation: CAWTTSGGYGQYF.

V is TRBV6-5 and J is TRBJ1-6; the D is unclear. Germline-derived CDR1 and CDR2 are MNHEY and SVGAGI. Between the trimmed V and J ends, which lost 6 bases and 9 bases, there was a span of 18 bases. This CDR3 comprises 15 residues. The CDR3 coding sequence is TGTGCCAGCAGGGGCTTGGAGAGGAAAGGTTCACCCCTCCACTTT. Protein sequence: CASRGLERKGSPLHF.

This chain uses TRBV5-1 with TRBJ2-1, with 7 nucleotides matching TRBD2. Germline V gene lookup returns CDR1 SGHRS and CDR2 YFSETQ. Trimming took 6 bases from V and 7 from J; bases not matched to a gene: 13. The CDR3 totals 15 residues. The CDR3 nucleotides read TGCGCCAGCAACCTAGCGGCCCTTCCGGTGAATGAGCAGTTCTTC. Its translation is CASNLAALPVNEQFF.

The chain uses TRBV7-9 and TRBJ2-7; 7 bases align to TRBD1. Germline-derived CDR1 and CDR2 are SEHNR and FQNEAQ (reference sequence). V lost 2 bases and J lost 0; bases outside the gene matches: 10. The CDR3 length is 17 residues. This chain's CDR3 is CASSLTQQGRFSYEQYF. As DNA, the CDR3 is TGTGCCAGCAGCTTAACCCAACAGGGGCGGTTCTCCTACGAGCAGTACTTC.

This chain links TRBV30 with TRBJ1-5; perhaps TRBD1 as D (5 bases). V was shortened by 2 bases and J by 7 bases, with 21 bases between the two germline ends. Germline V lookup: CDR1 GTSNPN, CDR2 SVGIG (reference sequence). This CDR3 has 16 residues. The CDR3 DNA sequence: TGTGCCTGGAGTCCGGGTGGCCAGGGAAGCGGGCAGCCCCAGCATTTT. It specifies CAWSPGGQGSGQPQHF.

The rearrangement joins TRBV3-1 (or the pseudogene TRBV3-2) to TRBJ2-7; D is unresolved. The CDR3 has 15 amino acids. Germline values: CDR1 LGHDT, CDR2 YNNKEL (reference sequence). V lost 0 bases, J lost 0 bases, and 9 bases lay in between. CDR3 region: CASSQDPRSSYEQYF. As DNA, the CDR3 is TGTGCCAGCAGCCAAGATCCGAGGAGCTCCTACGAGCAGTACTTC.

The rearrangement links TRBV5-6 to TRBJ1-2; 8 nucleotides align to TRBD1. V shed 3 bases and J 4 bases; nucleotides not matched to a gene: 5. Germline CDR1 SGHDT, CDR2 YYEEEE. This CDR3 is built from 14 residues. The CDR3 spells CASSWGQDSYGYTF. Written as DNA, the CDR3 is TGTGCCAGCAGCTGGGGACAGGACTCCTATGGCTACACCTTC. Filled out from reference TRBV5-6 and TRBJ1-2, the complete variable domain reads DAGVTQSPTHLIKTRGQQVTLRCSPKSGHDTVSWYQQALGQGPQFIFQYYEEEERQRGNFPDRFSGHQFPNYSSELNVNALLLGDSALYLCASSWGQDSYGYTFGSGTRLTVV.

The chain couples TRBV19 to TRBJ2-3; TRBD2 aligns across 7 bases. The CDR3 is 16 amino acids. Germline assignment: CDR1 LNHDA and CDR2 SQIVND (reference sequence). Trimming removed 1 base from V and 2 bases from J; junction bases left unmatched: 6. The CDR3, as DNA: TGTGCCAGTAGTATAGGGAGTAGCGGGTTCACAGATACGCAGTATTTT. Protein sequence: CASSIGSSGFTDTQYF.

The rearrangement links TRBV5-8 to TRBJ2-7; unclear D gene. Trimming took off 4 bases at V and 2 bases at J, with 7 bases between the two ends. Germline V gives CDR1 SGHTS, CDR2 YDEGEE. The CDR3 has 12 amino acids. The CDR3 sequence: CASSMGTYEQYF. CDR3 DNA: TGTGCCAGCAGCATGGGGACCTACGAGCAGTACTTC. Together with reference TRBV5-8 and TRBJ2-7, the CDR3 gives the full variable domain: EAGVTQSPTHLIKTRGQQATLRCSPISGHTSVYWYQQALGLGLQFLLWYDEGEERNRGNFPPRFSGRQFPNYSSELNVNALELEDSALYLCASSMGTYEQYFGPGTRLTVT.

This clone was picked up one time. V is TRBV5-4 and J is TRBJ1-1, with TRBD1 as a possible D gene (6 bases). V lost 3 bases and J lost 4, with 19 bases in between. CDR1 is SGHNT and CDR2 is YYREEE in the germline V gene (reference sequence). This CDR3 has 16 residues. CDR3 bases: TGTGCCAGCAGCTCCCCTAGGGGGTCGGTAGGCACTGAAGCTTTCTTT. Encoded protein: CASSSPRGSVGTEAFF.

The chain recombines TRBV2 with TRBJ2-7; TRBD1 agrees at 9 bases. The V segment lost 6 bases and the J segment 2 bases; nucleotides outside the gene matches: 5. The V gene's germline CDR1 is SNHLY and CDR2 FYNNEI. This CDR3 has 14 amino acids. CDR3 sequence (DNA): TGTGCCAGCAGGCTCCGGGACAGGGCCTACGAGCAGTACTTC. It specifies CASRLRDRAYEQYF.

The chain has TRBV5-5 and TRBJ2-2; TRBD1 matches 10 bases. Germline CDR1 SGHKS, CDR2 YYEKEE (reference sequence). CDR3 length: 17 amino acids. The trim removed 3 bases at V and 2 bases at J, leaving 7 bases unmatched. The CDR3 DNA follows: TGTGCCAGCAGCTCCACCTGGACAGGGGGTAACACCGGGGAGCTGTTTTTT. Its translation is CASSSTWTGGNTGELFF.

The genes are TRBV20-1 and TRBJ2-7; D is undetermined. The CDR3 covers 11 residues. Germline V lookup: CDR1 DFQATT, CDR2 SNEGSKA (reference sequence). CDR3 amino acids: CSSVGSYEQYF. The DNA for the CDR3 is TGCAGCTCCGTGGGGTCCTACGAGCAGTACTTC.

The chain carries TRBV2 and TRBJ1-5; 7 bases fit TRBD1. The V gene's germline CDR1 is SNHLY and CDR2 FYNNEI. The trim removed 3 bases at V and 7 bases at J, leaving 6 bases unmatched. The CDR3 loop spans 14 amino acids. The CDR3 sequence: CASSDQGVYQPQHF. In nucleotides, the CDR3 is TGTGCCAGCAGTGACCAGGGGGTCTACCAGCCCCAGCATTTT.

This chain connects TRBV4-1 to TRBJ2-1, with TRBD2 as a possible D gene (5 bases). Germline CDR1 reads MGHRA; CDR2 reads YSYEKL. CDR3 length equals 18 residues. The ends were cut back, 0 bases at V and 3 bases at J, with 18 bases in the middle. The CDR3 is CASSQDRGTTGRYNEQFF. Here the CDR3 DNA reads TGCGCCAGCAGCCAAGATCGGGGTACAACCGGTCGCTACAATGAGCAGTTCTTC.

V and J are TRBV19 and TRBJ2-7, with D possibly matching TRBD1 (5 bases). V lost 6 bases to trimming and J lost 3 bases, with 12 bases between them. The germline CDR1 and CDR2 sequences are LNHDA and SQIVND (reference sequence). This CDR3 region has 13 residues. The CDR3 DNA follows: TGTGCCAGTAGCCTACAGGTGAACTACGAGCAGTACTTC. Protein sequence: CASSLQVNYEQYF.

The chain uses TRBV4-2 and TRBJ2-7; D is perhaps TRBD2 (5 bases). The V and J ends lost 3 bases and 0 bases respectively, with 12 bases between them. Germline-derived CDR1 and CDR2 are LGHNA and YNFKEQ. The CDR3 is 15 amino acids. The CDR3 sequence: CASSQSQRSSYEQYF. CDR3 DNA: TGTGCCAGCAGCCAGTCGCAGCGGAGCTCCTACGAGCAGTACTTC.

This chain connects TRBV2 to TRBJ2-7; D not certain. The CDR3 length is 14 residues. V lost 1 base, J lost 6 bases, and 13 bases lay in between. CDR1 and CDR2 from the germline V gene are SNHLY and FYNNEI. The CDR3 coding sequence is TGTGCCAGCAGTGAAGGTGGGCGTGTAGGCGAGCAGTACTTC. It codes for CASSEGGRVGEQYF. The full variable domain, in which reference TRBV2 and TRBJ2-7 provide the parts outside the CDR3, is EPEVTQTPSHQVTQMGQEVILRCVPISNHLYFYWYRQILGQKVEFLVSFYNNEISEKSEIFDDQFSVERPDGSNFTLKIRSTKLEDSAMYFCASSEGGRVGEQYFGPGTRLTVT.

This chain uses TRBV28 with TRBJ2-7; 8 bases line up with TRBD1. From germline, CDR1 is MDHEN and CDR2 SYDVKM. The CDR3 is 15 residues long. The V and J ends lost 5 bases and 2 bases, in that order; junction bases with no gene match: 8. CDR3 sequence (DNA): TGTGCCAGCAGTGGGTCCGGGACAGGTACCTACGAGCAGTACTTC. Amino acid sequence: CASSGSGTGTYEQYF. The full variable domain, rest sourced from reference TRBV28 and TRBJ2-7, is DVKVTQSSRYLVKRTGEKVFLECVQDMDHENMFWYRQDPGLGLRLIYFSYDVKMKEKGDIPEGYSVSREKKERFSLILESASTNQTSMYLCASSGSGTGTYEQYFGPGTRLTVT.

The chain employs TRBV5-1 and TRBJ1-2; maybe TRBD1 (5 bases). The V gene's germline CDR1 is SGHRS and CDR2 YFSETQ. V lost 4 bases to trimming and J lost 3 bases, with 19 bases between them. This CDR3 is built from 16 residues. The CDR3 DNA is TGCGCCAGCAGCCTGATCGCTGTGCAGGGACACTATGGCTACACCTTC. Amino acid sequence: CASSLIAVQGHYGYTF.

This rearrangement joins TRBV5-1 to TRBJ2-7; D is unresolved. The CDR3 has 13 amino acids. Trimming left V 1 base short and J 2 bases short, with 7 bases between. Germline loops: CDR1 SGHRS, CDR2 YFSETQ. The CDR3 DNA follows: TGCGCCAGCAGCTTGATAGATACCTACGAGCAGTACTTC. Translated: CASSLIDTYEQYF.

The CDR3 sequence is CASSQRLAGFQGADTQYF. The CDR3 DNA reads TGCGCCAGCAGCCAGAGACTAGCGGGATTTCAGGGGGCAGATACGCAGTATTTT. The chain joins TRBV4-1 to TRBJ2-3, with 11 bases fitting TRBD2. CDR3 length: 18 residues. CDR1 and CDR2 (germline): MGHRA, YSYEKL. J was trimmed by 4 bases and V by 3 bases; bases with no gene match: 12.

The V call is TRBV18, the J call TRBJ2-5; D gene unclear. Germline V gene lookup returns CDR1 KGHSH and CDR2 LQKENI. There are 16 residues in the CDR3. V lost 3 bases and J lost 0, with 14 bases in between. DNA for the CDR3: TGTGCCAGCTCACCCGTCCGGACCTCTTACCAAGAGACCCAGTACTTC. Its protein is CASSPVRTSYQETQYF.

The count of this clone is one. The V call is TRBV2, the J call TRBJ2-7; TRBD1 or TRBD2 may be the D gene (5 bases each). The germline CDR1 and CDR2 sequences are SNHLY and FYNNEI. The CDR3 extends over 15 amino acids. V lost 0 bases to trimming and J lost 5 bases, with 14 bases between them. As DNA, the CDR3 is TGTGCCAGCAGTGAAGCGCCAGGACCGGGGCACGAGCAGTACTTC. Encoded protein: CASSEAPGPGHEQYF.

J is TRBJ2-7 and V is TRBV6-4; TRBD2 aligns across 8 bases. The CDR3 covers 15 residues. The J segment lost 6 bases and the V segment lost 6 bases, leaving 13 bases of the junction unmatched. Germline V gene data show CDR1 as MRHNA and CDR2 as SNTAGT. The CDR3 here is CASRRGVGRKGEQYF. The DNA for the CDR3 is TGTGCCAGCAGGCGGGGGGTTGGGCGAAAGGGCGAGCAGTACTTC.

There are a few counts of this clone. The gene calls are TRBV21-1 and TRBJ2-1; the listed D gene, TRBD1, was not tested against the DNA. TRBV21-1 represents a pseudogene. The CDR3 totals 16 residues. Here the CDR3 reads CASSTQTKLTVDEQFF. CDR3 DNA sequence: TGTGCCAGCAGCACCCAGACAAAGCTAACGGTCGATGAGCAGTTCTTC.

The chain carries TRBV28 and TRBJ2-7, with TRBD1 identical over 8 bases. CDR3 size: 17 residues. With V trimmed by 4 bases and J by 6 bases, 17 bases remained unmatched. Looked up from germline, CDR1 is MDHEN and CDR2 is SYDVKM. CDR3 sequence (DNA): TGTGCCAGCAGTTACTTATCCGCCATGGACAGGGTGGTCGAGCAGTACTTC. It codes for CASSYLSAMDRVVEQYF.

The V gene is TRBV27, the J gene TRBJ1-6, with D possibly TRBD1 on 5 matching bases. Trimming shortened V by 2 bases and J by 0 bases, and 11 bases separated the two germline ends. Per germline, CDR1 MNHEY and CDR2 SMNVEV (reference sequence). The CDR3 totals 17 residues. The CDR3 here is CASSLGAFSSYNSPLHF. As DNA, the CDR3 is TGTGCCAGCAGTTTAGGGGCCTTCAGCTCCTATAATTCACCCCTCCACTTT.

The V gene is TRBV21-1, the J gene TRBJ1-2. TRBV21-1 is designated a pseudogene. This CDR3 region has 11 residues. In DNA form, the CDR3 reads TGTGCCAGCTCAGGGAGTAATGGCTACACCTTC. Translating it yields CASSGSNGYTF.